This TCR beta chain was captured in a study of radiotherapy plus CTLA-4 blockade in lung cancer. Repertoires were generated with immunoSEQ multiplex PCR, while TCRdb's copy carries only in-frame clones and drops some. Of 52,000 or so clones in the sample, approximately 80% were seen once. This specimen was peripheral blood, taken from a patient treated with radiotherapy plus ipilimumab. The clonotype comes from a human donor with non-small cell lung cancer who had a partial response to radiotherapy plus ipilimumab.

The CDR3 protein is CASSPTGPLPPYF. CDR3 nucleotides: TGTGCCAGCAGCCCGACAGGGCCCCTTCCCCCGTACTTC. The rearrangement uses TRBV7-9 and TRBJ2-5; 7 positions agree with TRBD1. Trimming cost V 5 bases and J 13 bases; bases outside gene matches: 13. Germline V gives CDR1 SEHNR, CDR2 FQNEAQ (reference sequence). The CDR3 contains 13 residues.